These 14 T cell receptor beta chains originate from one sample sequenced in a study of blood T cell repertoires in COVID-19. Using immunoSEQ multiplex PCR, the repertoire was profiled, and TCRdb retains in-frame clones only, with some absent. This sample has approximately 3,000 clones, with about 85% found just once. Sequencing used peripheral blood. These receptors originate from a human donor in a cohort sampled during active COVID-19.

This clone has just a few counts. V gene TRBV5-6 combines with J gene TRBJ1-6; TRBD1 is a possible D gene (6 bases). Germline CDR1 SGHDT, CDR2 YYEEEE. This CDR3 is 17 amino acids long. The ends were cut back, 4 bases at V and 9 bases at J, with 23 bases in the middle. CDR3 sequence (DNA): TGTGCCAGCAGCGGGGGCGAGGGTGGGGGATGGAGTTCACCCCTCCACTTT. Protein sequence: CASSGGEGGGWSSPLHF.

The V call is TRBV7-9, the J call TRBJ1-3; possibly TRBD1 for D (6 bases). Germline V gives CDR1 SEHNR, CDR2 FQNEAQ (reference sequence). This CDR3 region has 14 residues. Trimming cost V 5 bases and J 3 bases, with 11 bases left between them. The CDR3 coding sequence is TGTGCCAGCAGCGCAGGGGCCAGTGGAAACACCATATATTTT. It encodes CASSAGASGNTIYF.

This clone was recorded once. This chain links TRBV7-6 with TRBJ2-1, with 12 bases lining up with TRBD2. This CDR3 contains 15 residues. Germline CDR1 SGHVS, CDR2 FNYEAQ. V trimming: 5 bases; J trimming: 5 bases; junction bases outside the gene matches: 4. CDR3 in amino acids: CASSRPSGGDNEQFF. CDR3 nucleotide sequence: TGTGCCAGCAGCCGCCCTAGCGGGGGGGACAATGAGCAGTTCTTC.

This chain connects TRBV9 to TRBJ2-5; the D is unclear. The CDR3 totals 12 residues. Germline CDR1 SGDLS, CDR2 YYNGEE. Trimming shortened V by 0 bases and J by 7 bases, and 7 bases separated the two germline ends. In DNA, the CDR3 is TGTGCCAGCAGCGTAGGGTCAGGGACCCAGTACTTC. As protein: CASSVGSGTQYF.

The J gene is TRBJ2-1, the V gene TRBV9; 12 nucleotides align to TRBD2. The CDR3 length is 16 residues. Trimming took 1 base from V and 5 from J; bases not matched to a gene: 4. In germline, CDR1 is SGDLS, CDR2 YYNGEE. The CDR3 bases are TGTGCCAGCAGCGTAAGACTAGCGGGGGCGCACAATGAGCAGTTCTTC. Translated: CASSVRLAGAHNEQFF.

This sequence joins TRBV4-1 and TRBJ2-5; possibly TRBD1 for D (6 bases). The CDR3 runs to 16 residues. Germline CDR1 is MGHRA and CDR2 is YSYEKL. V lost 3 bases to trimming and J lost 5 bases, with 19 bases between them. CDR3: CASSQEQGGATETQYF. For the CDR3, the DNA is TGCGCCAGCAGCCAGGAACAGGGTGGGGCGACCGAGACCCAGTACTTC.

The V call is TRBV6-2 or TRBV6-3, the J call TRBJ2-1; the match to TRBD2 covers 8 bases. The CDR3 sequence is 17 residues long. The germline V gene encodes CDR1 MNHEY and CDR2 SVGEGT. V lost 0 bases, J lost 4 bases, and 8 bases stayed unmatched. The DNA of the CDR3 is TGTGCCAGCAGTTACTCGCCTACTAGCGGTTTATACAATGAGCAGTTCTTC. Its protein is CASSYSPTSGLYNEQFF.

This sequence joins TRBV6-5 and TRBJ2-7, with a weak D call TRBD1 (5 bases). V lost 10 bases and J lost 0, with 16 bases in between. The CDR3 loop spans 14 amino acids. Germline V gene sequence: CDR1 MNHEY, CDR2 SVGAGI. CDR3 region: CATVRTSSSYEQYF. DNA for the CDR3: TGTGCCACAGTTCGGACAAGTAGCTCCTACGAGCAGTACTTC.

This rearrangement joins TRBV9 to TRBJ1-6; 7 bases match TRBD1. Germline lookup yields CDR1 SGDLS and CDR2 YYNGEE. J was trimmed by 7 bases and V by 3 bases; bases with no gene match: 7. The CDR3 runs to 15 residues. For the CDR3, the DNA is TGTGCCAGCAGCGAGTTAACAGGGGTGAATTCACCCCTCCACTTT. Its protein is CASSELTGVNSPLHF.

Comment on this clone: Being one base from a much bigger clone, this may be a read error. Other DNA variants within this sample encode the same CDR3. The chain uses TRBV19 and TRBJ2-1, with D perhaps matching TRBD1 (6 bases). Per the germline V gene, CDR1 is LNHDA and CDR2 is SQIVND (reference sequence). The CDR3 loop spans 12 amino acids. CDR3 in amino acids: CASSISTGEQFF. The DNA for the CDR3 is TGTGCCAGTAGTATTTCGACAGGTGAGCAATTCTTC.

The genes are TRBV4-3 and TRBJ2-7; D is perhaps TRBD1 (5 bases). The CDR3 runs to 15 residues. Germline CDR1 reads LGHNA; CDR2 reads YSLEER. The V gene lost 0 bases and the J gene lost 4 bases, with 13 bases spanning the gap. The CDR3 DNA reads as TGCGCCAGCAGCCAAGAACGTGTCAAGGGGTACGAGCAGTACTTC. This sequence encodes CASSQERVKGYEQYF.

The V and J genes are TRBV27 and TRBJ2-1; possible D gene TRBD1, 5 bases. The CDR3 totals 15 residues. Germline CDR1 is MNHEY and CDR2 is SMNVEV (reference sequence). V lost 2 bases, J lost 4 bases, and 12 bases lay in between. The DNA of the CDR3 is TGTGCCAGCAGTTTACAGGGCTTATCTTACAATGAGCAGTTCTTC. The encoded protein is CASSLQGLSYNEQFF.

The gene calls are TRBV5-1 and TRBJ2-1; 8 bases fit TRBD1. This CDR3 has 18 residues. J gave up 0 bases and V 3 bases, and 11 bases lay outside the gene matches. CDR1 and CDR2 (germline): SGHRS, YFSETQ. CDR3 DNA: TGCGCCAGCAGCTCCGGACAGGGCCTCTTGAGCTCCTACAATGAGCAGTTCTTC. Protein product: CASSSGQGLLSSYNEQFF.

The rearrangement joins TRBV11-2 to TRBJ2-2; D perhaps matches TRBD2 (5 bases). The CDR3 consists of 14 residues. V shed 6 bases and J shed 5 bases, with 13 bases lying between them. Germline V gene sequence: CDR1 SGHAT, CDR2 FQNNGV. The DNA of the CDR3 is TGTGCCAGCAGGATATTACGGGGAACCGGGGAGCTGTTTTTT. Its translation is CASRILRGTGELFF. The full variable domain, rest sourced from reference TRBV11-2 and TRBJ2-2, is EAGVAQSPRYKIIEKRQSVAFWCNPISGHATLYWYQQILGQGPKLLIQFQNNGVVDDSQLPKDRFSAERLKGVDSTLKIQPAKLEDSAVYLCASRILRGTGELFFGEGSRLTVL.